This entry features one T cell receptor (beta chain) sequence. PCR was performed a second time for about 7 to 11 cycles using a sample-barcoded 5' primer and a J-beta primer mix. Each CDR3 protein gets one entry after TCRdb re-called the 5' RACE reads with MiXCR. The table records about 560,000 distinct CDR3 sequences, around 27% of them present only once. This entry is derived from a study of blood T cells in healthy people across ages. V was pared by 0 bases and J by 1 base, with 4 bases between. In germline, CDR1 is SGHRS, CDR2 YFSETQ. This CDR3 is 14 amino acids long. This sample also belongs to another study, concerning T cells of mothers and their children.

The origin of this receptor is a boy aged 2 to 10 in good health. The V and J genes are TRBV5-1 and TRBJ1-4; D not certain. Sample: blood. The CDR3 DNA reads TGCGCCAGCAGCTTGGAGGGAACTAATGAAAAACTGTTTTTT. Residues: CASSLEGTNEKLFF. Based on the CDR3 plus reference TRBV5-1 and TRBJ1-4, the full variable domain is KAGVTQTPRYLIKTRGQQVTLSCSPISGHRSVSWYQQTPGQGLQFLFEYFSETQRNKGNFPGRFSGRQFSNSRSEMNVSTLELGDSALYLCASSLEGTNEKLFFGSGTQLSVL.